Sequencing of this TCR beta chain was carried out in a study of T cells in Graves' hyperthyroidism and ophthalmopathy (dated by TCRdb to the late 2010s). Notes on the research overall: Peripheral blood samples were taken at initial diagnosis, before any treatment was given. To identify distinguishing TCR V-J signatures, a discovery cohort of about 100 patients was used, comprising 40 to 45 with Graves' ophthalmopathy and 57 with stable Graves' hyperthyroidism. An independent validation cohort of around 19 hyperthyroidism patients and approximately 16 patients who later progressed to ophthalmopathy tested prospective prediction of ophthalmopathy. The roughly 100 discovery patients were randomly divided into training and test sets at a 7:3 ratio. Thyroid tissue and blood T-cell repertoires from about 6 Graves' hyperthyroidism patients were also compared in the study. After blood sampling, hyperthyroidism patients were treated with methimazole at a starting dose of 30 mg daily, and ophthalmopathy patients were treated with high-dose intravenous methylprednisolone. TCR Vbeta CDR3 sequencing of 135 peripheral blood samples (approximately 44 ophthalmopathy, over 70 hyperthyroidism and approximately 17 progressor patients) is reported in the paper.

Stable Graves' hyperthyroidism was defined as the absence of progression to ophthalmopathy over 18 months of follow-up. Hyperthyroidism patients were newly diagnosed, had a disease duration of under 2 months, and were aged 18 to 65 years. Exclusion was applied to patients with uncontrolled infections, other autoimmune diseases, pregnancy or lactation. Diagnoses relied on clinical symptoms, serum thyroxine and TRAb, thyroid ultrasound and orbital computed tomography. PBMCs were isolated from 10 ml of fresh peripheral blood by Ficoll-Paque density gradient centrifugation. Total RNA was extracted using Trizol reagent, and RNA quality was assessed on an Agilent 2100 Bioanalyzer. General conclusions and limits of the study: In validation, progression to ophthalmopathy was predicted by the model with around 70% sensitivity and 72.22% specificity, a median of about 6.8 months before onset. In cross-validation, a model built on a 13 V-J signature told ophthalmopathy apart from stable hyperthyroidism with approximately 90% sensitivity and roughly 82% specificity, and in testing the same model reached 80%/75%. Most expanded thyroid clonotypes (frequency above 0.001) were also detected in blood, a finding suggesting that blood repertoires may reflect thyroid immune responses. Sample size was not statistically predetermined, and blinding of investigators to group allocation was not performed.

The TCR beta CDR3 regions were amplified from RNA transcripts. The TCR CDR3 was subjected to a first round of RT-PCR using the HTBI primer set and the Qiagen OneStep RT-PCR kit. Libraries were constructed in a second round of multiplex PCR, after which size selection and purification were carried out. Paired-end sequencing of the libraries was performed with 100 bp reads on an Illumina HiSeq2000. The original methods were these. Raw data were processed with SOAPnuke, discarding reads with adapters, uncalled bases, mean Phred below 15, or no exact constant-primer or identifier match. COPE v1.2.5 was used to merge high-quality paired reads, and clonotypes were defined as unique nucleotide sequences. Clonotypes were aligned to IMGT TRBV, TRBD and TRBJ reference segments using MiTCR v1.1. Only V-J combinations with frequency above 0.0001, covering about 99% of repertoires, were analysed. A TCS score was defined as the ratio of F50 (clonal expansion) to E x V (chaos), with BLOSUM62-based TCRdist applied between CDR3 peptides within each V-J. Welch's t-statistics and random forest reduced roughly 530 V-J features to 10 to 15, which were used in a naive Bayes classifier (R e1071). TCRdb redid the processing of the public reads, applying fastp at Q25 and MiXCR, and retained in-frame beta chains. Identical CDR3 proteins give one entry, which carries the most common genes and DNA. It is TCRdb's table, rather than the study itself, that gives the V and J calls and clone size. Present in this sample are around 350,000 distinct CDR3 sequences, roughly 19% of which were seen just once. 3% to 4.5% of the sample is in the top ten clones.

V loses 2 bases of germline sequence and J loses 6 bases, and the interval between the two ends is 22 bases. Per the germline V gene, MNHNS is the CDR1 and SASEGT is the CDR2. CDR3 length: 17 amino acids, cysteine to phenylalanine. Only CDR3 DNA is held: 51 bases, read in frame from base 1. This clonotype was counted once. Its target antigen remains unknown. Base qualities were left out, and no much larger clone turns up one base away. Weak support is all one read offers. The rearrangement combines TRBV6-1 with TRBJ1-2; tentative D gene TRBD1, with 6 bases matching. Sequenced sample: blood. This receptor was obtained from a woman aged 18 to 35 with Graves' hyperthyroidism. The CDR3 reads as follows: CASSELWQGRGVHGYTF. The sequence in DNA is TGTGCCAGCAGTGAATTGTGGCAGGGCAGGGGTGTTCATGGCTACACCTTC.